This T cell receptor (beta chain) was identified in a study of T cell responses to AZD1222 COVID-19 vaccine. The assay was immunoSEQ multiplex PCR, and TCRdb's table has in-frame clones only and misses some. The data hold about 85,000 clones, with over 75% observed a single time. The V and J ends lost 2 bases and 6 bases, in that order; junction bases with no gene match: 3. Germline-derived CDR1 and CDR2 are MNHEY and SVGAGI. This CDR3 spans 15 amino acids. The clonotype comes from an adult in good health. The sequencing here drew on peripheral blood, taken on day 0 of AZD1222 vaccination. The V and J genes are TRBV6-5 and TRBJ2-3; 12 bases match TRBD2. The CDR3 loop reads CASSYASGRVDTQYF. The CDR3, as DNA: TGTGCCAGCAGTTACGCTAGCGGGAGGGTTGATACGCAGTATTTT.